This is a list of T cell receptor beta chains from one sample in a study of T cells in Graves' hyperthyroidism and ophthalmopathy. Each CDR3 protein is one row after TCRdb ran MiXCR on the multiplex PCR reads. The sample has hundreds of thousands of distinct CDR3 sequences; approximately 15% are singletons. Sequenced input: blood. Receptor source: a woman in her 50s with Graves' ophthalmopathy. CDR3s include the opening cysteine and the closing phenylalanine or tryptophan. D genes are given only for firm matches. A row's size may be missing; if present it is once, few, many or a size class.

clone_size	d_call	v_call	j_call	cdr3_nt	cdr3_aa
many	-	TRBV7-3	TRBJ2-1	TGTGCCAGCAGCTCGCGCGGCGGGACTTCCTACAATGAGCAGTTCTTC	CASSSRGGTSYNEQFF
many	-	TRBV30	TRBJ2-7	TGTGCCTGGAGTGTACGGGTGTCAGGGGATGTCGAGCAGTACTTC	CAWSVRVSGDVEQYF
many	-	TRBV9	TRBJ2-7	TGTGCCAGCAGCGTAGAACCCTTTTTCGAGCAGTACTTC	CASSVEPFFEQYF
-	TRBD2	TRBV4-3	TRBJ2-3	TGCGCCAGCAGCCAAGGAACTAGCGGGGATTGGGCAGATACGCAGTATTTT	CASSQGTSGDWADTQYF
many	-	TRBV5-1	TRBJ2-4	TGCGCCAGCAGCTTGGTTTGGGGTTCGGACAAAAACATTCAGTACTTC	CASSLVWGSDKNIQYF
-	-	TRBV24-1	TRBJ1-1	TGTGCCACCAGAGGGAGGGGTTGGACTGAAGCTTTCTTT	CATRGRGWTEAFF
-	-	TRBV12-3/TRBV12-4	TRBJ1-2	TGTGCCAGCAGTTTAGAATCGACAGCCCTCTATGGCTACACCTTC	CASSLESTALYGYTF
many	-	TRBV15	TRBJ2-7	TGTGCCACCAGCAGAGTGCCCAGGACCTACGAGCAGTACTTC	CATSRVPRTYEQYF
many	-	TRBV7-2	TRBJ2-1	TGTGCCAGCAGCTTCTCCGCTGGGGGTAGGGGAGTTGAGGCGGGACCTTACAATGAGCAGTTCTTC	CASSFSAGGRGVEAGPYNEQFF
-	-	TRBV4-3	TRBJ1-5	TGCGCCAGCAGCCAAGATTACCCCTCGGGCAATCAGCCCCAGCATTTT	CASSQDYPSGNQPQHF
many	TRBD1	TRBV20-1	TRBJ1-1	TGCAGTGCTAGAGATCCGACAGGGGGGGACACTGAAGCTTTCTTT	CSARDPTGGDTEAFF
-	-	TRBV6-2/TRBV6-3	TRBJ1-4	TGTGCCAGCAGTTACGAAGCGTCTAATGAAAAACTGTTTTTT	CASSYEASNEKLFF
many	-	TRBV24-1	TRBJ2-1	TGTGCCACCAGTGACCGGACAGGGAGAGTAGTCGGGGGAGGGGACAATGAGCAGTTCTTC	CATSDRTGRVVGGGDNEQFF
-	TRBD2	TRBV20-1	TRBJ2-7	TGCAGTGCTAGATTAGGAGGGGACTACTACGAGCAGTACTTC	CSARLGGDYYEQYF
-	TRBD1	TRBV19	TRBJ1-1	TGTGCCAGTAGGACAGGGATGGGCTTGAACACTGAAGCTTTCTTT	CASRTGMGLNTEAFF
many	-	TRBV20-1	TRBJ2-7	TGCAGTGCCCTCATGTGGCGGAGGAGCTCCTACGAGCAGTACTTC	CSALMWRRSSYEQYF
-	TRBD1	TRBV3-1	TRBJ2-5	TGTGCCAGCAGCCTAAGCGGACAGGGGCAACAGTACTTC	CASSLSGQGQQYF
-	-	TRBV6-2/TRBV6-3	TRBJ1-2	TGTGCCAGCAGTCGAGGGCCTGCCTCTAACTATGGCTACACCTTC	CASSRGPASNYGYTF
many	-	TRBV15	TRBJ1-1	TGTGCCACCAGCACGGACCAGGGTCCTCCTATGAACACTGAAGCTTTCTTT	CATSTDQGPPMNTEAFF
many	-	TRBV6-2/TRBV6-3	TRBJ1-5	TGTGCCAGCAGTTATCGGCAGAGCAATCAGCCCCAGCATTTT	CASSYRQSNQPQHF
-	-	TRBV20-1	TRBJ1-5	TGCAGTGCTAGAGACCCACAGGGTAGCAATCAGCCCCAGCATTTT	CSARDPQGSNQPQHF